The next 27 T cell receptor beta chains were all read from a single sample in a study of OX40 agonist ivuxolimab in advanced cancers. Library method: the immunoSEQ multiplex PCR assay. TCRdb retrieved this table from immuneACCESS and kept in-frame rearrangements only. Not all clones are present; in checked studies, unresolved V genes account for under half, and no reason is known for the remainder. This sample has 95,000 to 100,000 clones in its table, and roughly 93% of those were observed once. The ten top clones hold roughly 0.26% of the sample. This sample comprised CD4+ or CD8+ T cells sorted from blood, obtained in a trial of the OX40 agonist ivuxolimab. Receptors originate from an adult with an advanced solid tumor such as melanoma, head and neck, liver or kidney cancer.

This clone rates as medium-sized. V usage is TRBV30 and J usage is TRBJ1-5; a weak D match, TRBD1 (6 bases). The CDR3 consists of 13 residues. Trimming removed 7 bases at V and 7 bases at J, with 17 bases between. Germline CDR1 and CDR2: GTSNPN and SVGIG (reference sequence). The CDR3 DNA is TGTGCCTATCGACGGGGGGGCCGACAGCCCCAGCATTTT. It specifies CAYRRGGRQPQHF. Based on the CDR3 plus reference TRBV30 and TRBJ1-5, the full variable domain is SQTIHQWPATLVQPVGSPLSLECTVEGTSNPNLYWYRQAAGRGLQLLFYSVGIGQISSEVPQNLSASRPQDRQFILSSKKLLLSDSGFYLCAYRRGGRQPQHFGDGTRLSIL.

The chain joins TRBV6-6 to TRBJ1-1, with D uncertain. CDR1 and CDR2 (germline): MNHNY, SVGAGI (reference sequence). The V end was cut by 5 bases, the J end by 4 bases, with 11 bases between. This CDR3 is 13 amino acids long. The DNA of the CDR3 is TGTGCCAGCAGTGTTGGTTGGGGCACTGAAGCTTTCTTT. This gives the protein CASSVGWGTEAFF.

This clone showed up just once. The chain employs TRBV19 and TRBJ1-5; D uncertain. The CDR3 consists of 14 residues. CDR1 and CDR2 (germline): LNHDA, SQIVND (reference sequence). Trimming shortened V by 5 bases and J by 1 base, and 9 bases separated the two germline ends. The CDR3 reads CASSLGFSNQPQHF. In DNA, the CDR3 is TGTGCCAGTAGTTTGGGGTTCAGCAATCAGCCCCAGCATTTT.

The chain carries TRBV19 and TRBJ1-1; 11 positions match TRBD1. CDR3 length: 15 residues. CDR1 LNHDA and CDR2 SQIVND come from the germline V gene (reference sequence). J gave up 2 bases and V 7 bases, and 6 bases lay outside the gene matches. Here the CDR3 reads CASTRRTGGNTEAFF. The DNA of the CDR3 is TGTGCCAGTACCCGGAGGACAGGGGGCAACACTGAAGCTTTCTTT.

The genes are TRBV6-5 and TRBJ1-2; 8 positions agree with TRBD1. There are 16 residues in the CDR3. Germline CDR1 reads MNHEY; CDR2 reads SVGAGI. V was clipped by 4 bases and J by 5 bases; unmatched bases: 12. The CDR3 reads CASSSAGGAFQYGYTF. The CDR3 bases are TGTGCCAGCAGTTCTGCAGGGGGCGCTTTCCAATATGGCTACACCTTC.

The V call is TRBV5-4, the J call TRBJ2-7; TRBD1 aligns across 8 bases. CDR3 length: 15 amino acids. V lost 5 bases to trimming and J lost 0 bases; unmatched junction nucleotides: 7. CDR1 and CDR2 from the germline V gene are SGHNT and YYREEE (reference sequence). CDR3 sequence (DNA): TGTGCCAGCAGGCACGGGACAGGTAGCTCCTACGAGCAGTACTTC. This sequence encodes CASRHGTGSSYEQYF.

This clone was recorded only once. The rearrangement joins TRBV6-5 to TRBJ2-3, with 7 bases fitting TRBD2. V lost 6 bases and J lost 0; bases outside the gene matches: 6. This CDR3 spans 15 amino acids. In germline, CDR1 is MNHEY, CDR2 SVGAGI. The CDR3 is CASRWSGVSTDTQYF. CDR3 coding DNA: TGTGCCAGCAGATGGAGCGGGGTTAGCACAGATACGCAGTATTTT.

V usage is TRBV7-6 and J usage is TRBJ2-1; D not certain. The CDR3 covers 15 residues. The V gene lost 0 bases and the J gene lost 7 bases, with 13 bases spanning the gap. Germline V CDR1 and CDR2: SGHVS, FNYEAQ. CDR3: CASSLAAASSNEQFF. The CDR3 DNA follows: TGTGCCAGCAGCTTAGCTGCCGCCAGTTCGAATGAGCAGTTCTTC.

The chain recombines TRBV11-2 with TRBJ1-4; the D is unclear. Germline assignment: CDR1 SGHAT and CDR2 FQNNGV. V dropped 3 bases and J dropped 5 bases, with 13 bases sitting between them. The CDR3 is 15 residues long. The CDR3 loop reads CASSFDLSLNEKLFF. In DNA form, the CDR3 reads TGTGCCAGCAGCTTCGATTTATCACTAAATGAAAAACTGTTTTTT.

The chain carries TRBV7-2 and TRBJ2-1, with 7 bases that match TRBD2. Germline V gives CDR1 SGHTA, CDR2 FQGNSA. CDR3 length: 17 amino acids. After removal of 5 bases from V and 0 bases from J, the junction contained 10 bases not matched to a gene. The CDR3 here is CASSRVGLADSYNEQFF. The CDR3 DNA follows: TGTGCCAGCAGCAGGGTTGGTCTAGCGGACTCCTACAATGAGCAGTTCTTC.

For the CDR3, the DNA is TGTGCCAGCAGTTACTCGATTCAGCCCCAGCATTTT. Translation gives CASSYSIQPQHF. The V gene is TRBV6-5, the J gene TRBJ1-5, with D unclear. With 0 bases removed from V and 6 bases from J, the gap between germline ends came to 3 bases. Germline loops: CDR1 MNHEY, CDR2 SVGAGI. This CDR3 has 12 residues.

The gene calls are TRBV6-5 and TRBJ2-7; the D gene could be TRBD1 or TRBD2 (6 bases each). There are 14 residues in the CDR3. Per the germline V gene, CDR1 is MNHEY and CDR2 is SVGAGI. V dropped 7 bases and J dropped 7 bases, with 20 bases sitting between them. In nucleotides, the CDR3 is TGTGCCAGCACCAGACTCGTCCGAGGGGGGGAGCAGTACGTC. The encoded protein is CASTRLVRGGEQYV.

The chain is built from TRBV11-3 and TRBJ1-1; weak D call: TRBD1 (6 bases). V was clipped by 3 bases and J by 6 bases, with 14 bases between them. Germline V lookup: CDR1 SGHNT, CDR2 YENEEA. The CDR3 has 14 residues. CDR3 DNA: TGTGCCAGCAGCTTGGAAACAGGGTACGCTGAAGCTTTCTTT. Its protein is CASSLETGYAEAFF.

V usage is TRBV7-2 and J usage is TRBJ1-5, with D possibly being TRBD1 (5 bases). V was pared by 1 base and J by 1 base, with 8 bases between. CDR3 length: 15 amino acids. The germline CDR1 and CDR2 sequences are SGHTA and FQGNSA. CDR3 DNA: TGTGCCAGCAGCTTAGTAGGGACCAGCAATCAGCCCCAGCATTTT. Amino acids: CASSLVGTSNQPQHF. Using reference TRBV7-2 and TRBJ1-5 for the parts outside the CDR3, the full variable domain is GAGVSQSPSNKVTEKGKDVELRCDPISGHTALYWYRQSLGQGLEFLIYFQGNSAPDKSGLPSDRFSAERTGGSVSTLTIQRTQQEDSAVYLCASSLVGTSNQPQHFGDGTRLSIL.

The chain employs TRBV7-2 and TRBJ2-1; the D gene is possibly TRBD1 (6 bases). Looked up from germline, CDR1 is SGHTA and CDR2 is FQGNSA. The CDR3 totals 16 residues. V dropped 5 bases and J dropped 0 bases, with 14 bases sitting between them. The CDR3: CASSPGHSSSYNEQFF. CDR3 DNA sequence: TGTGCCAGCAGCCCGGGACACTCGAGCTCCTACAATGAGCAGTTCTTC.

This clone showed up just once. The rearrangement links TRBV5-1 to TRBJ1-6, with D uncertain. This CDR3 region has 14 residues. The germline V and J ends were trimmed by 4 bases and 0 bases, with 5 bases remaining between them. The germline gives CDR1 SGHRS, CDR2 YFSETQ. The CDR3 DNA sequence: TGCGCCAGCAGCGCGAGCTCCTATAATTCACCCCTCCACTTT. This translates into CASSASSYNSPLHF.

This clone was seen only once. This CDR3 is CAWGKQGAGSNQPQHF. The CDR3 nucleotides are TGTGCCTGGGGAAAACAGGGGGCGGGAAGCAATCAGCCCCAGCATTTT. The chain couples TRBV30 to TRBJ1-5; TRBD1 agrees at 9 bases. Germline V gene lookup returns CDR1 GTSNPN and CDR2 SVGIG (reference sequence). The CDR3 has 16 amino acids. J gave up 1 base and V 5 bases, and 9 bases lay outside the gene matches.

The rearrangement links TRBV7-3 to TRBJ2-1; D might be TRBD2 (6 bases). V lost 10 bases to trimming and J lost 0 bases, with 10 bases between them. The CDR3 is 13 amino acids. Looked up from germline, CDR1 is SGHTA and CDR2 is FQGTGA. The CDR3 spells CATSSGSYNEQFF. The CDR3, as DNA: TGTGCCACCAGTAGCGGCTCCTACAATGAGCAGTTCTTC. Full variable domain (missing parts from reference TRBV7-3 and TRBJ2-1): GAGVSQTPSNKVTEKGKYVELRCDPISGHTALYWYRQSLGQGPEFLIYFQGTGAADDSGLPNDRFFAVRPEGSVSTLKIQRTERGDSAVYLCATSSGSYNEQFFGPGTRLTVL.

The rearrangement joins TRBV5-6 to TRBJ1-2; no reliable D call. This CDR3 has 13 residues. V lost 2 bases to trimming and J lost 3 bases, with 8 bases between them. CDR1 SGHDT and CDR2 YYEEEE come from the germline V gene. The CDR3 reads CASSFGRDYGYTF. The CDR3 DNA is TGTGCCAGCAGCTTTGGTAGAGACTATGGCTACACCTTC.

V gene TRBV2 combines with J gene TRBJ2-3; TRBD2 might be the D (5 bases). Trimming left V 6 bases short and J 0 bases short, with 13 bases between. The CDR3 is made up of 15 amino acids. Germline CDR1 reads SNHLY; CDR2 reads FYNNEI. CDR3 residues: CASRSGWPSTDTQYF. DNA for the CDR3: TGTGCCAGCAGATCGGGATGGCCTAGCACAGATACGCAGTATTTT.

In this sample, this clone turned up once. The V and J genes are TRBV4-2 and TRBJ2-7; no clear D. CDR1 and CDR2 (germline): LGHNA, YNFKEQ. Trimming stripped 0 bases from V and 0 bases from J, with 6 bases between. There are 14 residues in the CDR3. As DNA, the CDR3 is TGTGCCAGCAGCCAAGATAGGGTCTCCTACGAGCAGTACTTC. It is translated as CASSQDRVSYEQYF.

The V and J genes are TRBV5-6 and TRBJ2-5; 12 nucleotides match TRBD2. Germline assignment: CDR1 SGHDT and CDR2 YYEEEE. Unmatched junction bases numbered 7, after V lost 5 bases and J lost 5 bases. The CDR3 extends over 15 amino acids. The CDR3 coding sequence is TGTGCCAGCAGTTCGACTAGCGGGGGTAGGGAGACCCAGTACTTC. It specifies CASSSTSGGRETQYF.

The V call is TRBV28, the J call TRBJ2-7; D gene ambiguous. Germline V CDR1 and CDR2: MDHEN, SYDVKM. V dropped 3 bases and J dropped 3 bases, with 6 bases sitting between them. The CDR3 sequence is 12 residues long. The CDR3 DNA reads TGTGCCAGCAGTTTCGGCCACTACGAGCAGTACTTC. It specifies CASSFGHYEQYF.

The chain has TRBV25-1 and TRBJ1-2; 10 bases match TRBD1. The CDR3 consists of 18 residues. The trim removed 0 bases at V and 7 bases at J, leaving 14 bases unmatched. The V gene's germline CDR1 is MGHDK and CDR2 SYGVNS. CDR3 region: CASSEYGWGTGDGAGYTF. For the CDR3, the DNA is TGTGCCAGCAGTGAATATGGGTGGGGGACAGGGGATGGAGCTGGCTACACCTTC.

The chain is built from TRBV27 and TRBJ2-3, with 7 bases aligning to TRBD1. Germline V lookup: CDR1 MNHEY, CDR2 SMNVEV (reference sequence). The CDR3 loop spans 15 amino acids. V lost 2 bases to trimming and J lost 7 bases; unmatched junction nucleotides: 9. This CDR3 is CASSLQGIGGYTQYF. The CDR3 DNA follows: TGTGCCAGCAGTTTACAGGGGATAGGGGGCTATACGCAGTATTTT.

The chain is built from TRBV6-5 and TRBJ1-5; D may be TRBD1 (5 bases). V gave up 6 bases and J gave up 6 bases, with 15 bases separating them. Germline loops: CDR1 MNHEY, CDR2 SVGAGI. CDR3 size: 14 residues. DNA of the CDR3: TGTGCCAGCAGCTACCCTGCCGGGGGTCAGCCCCAGCATTTT. It specifies CASSYPAGGQPQHF.

The V and J genes are TRBV7-2 and TRBJ1-2, with D possibly being TRBD1 (5 bases). The CDR3 has 12 residues. CDR1 and CDR2 from the germline V gene are SGHTA and FQGNSA. The germline V and J ends were trimmed by 5 bases and 7 bases, with 11 bases remaining between them. As DNA, the CDR3 is TGTGCCAGCAGCCTTGAGAGGGGTGGCTACACCTTC. Protein: CASSLERGGYTF.